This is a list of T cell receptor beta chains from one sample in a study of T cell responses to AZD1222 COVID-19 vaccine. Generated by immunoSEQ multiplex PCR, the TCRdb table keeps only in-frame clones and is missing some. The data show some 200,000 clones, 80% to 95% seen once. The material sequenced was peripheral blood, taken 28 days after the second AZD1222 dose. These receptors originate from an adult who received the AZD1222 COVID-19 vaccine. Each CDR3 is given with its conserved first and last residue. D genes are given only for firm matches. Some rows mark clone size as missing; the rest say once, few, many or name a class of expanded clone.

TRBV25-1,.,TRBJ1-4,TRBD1,CASSDPDRVKLFF,TGTGCCAGCAGTGATCCGGACAGGGTGAAACTGTTTTTT
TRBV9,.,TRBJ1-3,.,CASSVGRPLGNTIYF,TGTGCCAGCAGCGTAGGGAGGCCCCTGGGAAACACCATATATTTT
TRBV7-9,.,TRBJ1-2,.,CASSLEVAGKDGYTF,TGTGCCAGCAGCTTAGAAGTGGCCGGAAAGGATGGCTACACCTTC
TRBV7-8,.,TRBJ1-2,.,CASSAGQTLYGYTF,TGTGCCAGCAGCGCTGGACAGACTCTCTATGGCTACACCTTC
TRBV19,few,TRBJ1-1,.,CASRPIHFGGEDTEAFF,TGTGCCAGTAGACCAATACATTTCGGGGGTGAGGACACTGAAGCTTTCTTT
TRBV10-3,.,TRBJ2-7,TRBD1,CAIRQGEYEQYF,TGTGCCATCCGGCAGGGGGAATACGAGCAGTACTTC
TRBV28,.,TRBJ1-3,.,CASSLDTSSSGNTIYF,TGTGCCAGCAGTTTGGACACCTCGAGCTCTGGAAACACCATATATTTT
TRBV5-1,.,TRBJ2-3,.,CASRLSDTQYF,TGCGCCAGCCGACTCTCAGATACGCAGTATTTT
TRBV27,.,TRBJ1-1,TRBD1,CASSPHRGTTEAFF,TGTGCCAGCAGTCCCCACAGGGGGACCACTGAAGCTTTCTTT
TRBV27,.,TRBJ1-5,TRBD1,CATNTGGAGQPQHF,TGTGCCACCAATACAGGGGGCGCCGGACAGCCCCAGCATTTT
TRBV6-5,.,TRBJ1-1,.,CASMPGRMNTEAFF,TGTGCCAGCATGCCTGGGAGGATGAACACTGAAGCTTTCTTT
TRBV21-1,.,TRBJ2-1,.,CASSPAAETDNEQFF,TGTGCCAGCAGCCCAGCAGCAGAAACTGACAATGAGCAGTTCTTC
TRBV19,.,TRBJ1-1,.,CASSIVSQGQTEAFF,TGTGCCAGTAGTATAGTAAGCCAGGGCCAGACTGAAGCTTTCTTT
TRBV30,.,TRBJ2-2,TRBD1,CASLKGAAGELFF,TGTGCCTCGCTAAAGGGGGCTGCCGGGGAGCTGTTTTTT
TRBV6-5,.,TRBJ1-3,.,CASSYSADSSGNTIYF,TGTGCCAGCAGTTACTCGGCTGATAGCTCTGGAAACACCATATATTTT
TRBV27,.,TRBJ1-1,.,CASSSAGHSGAFF,TGTGCCAGCAGTTCGGCGGGACACTCAGGAGCTTTCTTT
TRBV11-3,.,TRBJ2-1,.,CASSLDSRDSGNEQFF,TGTGCCAGCAGCTTAGATAGTAGGGATTCAGGCAATGAGCAGTTCTTC
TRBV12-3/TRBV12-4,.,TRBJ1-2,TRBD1,CASSLDRDRSYTF,TGTGCCAGCAGCTTGGACAGGGACAGGAGCTACACCTTC
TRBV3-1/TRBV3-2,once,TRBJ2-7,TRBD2,CASSQRAGAGEQYF,TGTGCCAGCAGCCAAAGAGCGGGAGCGGGCGAGCAGTACTTC
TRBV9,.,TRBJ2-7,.,CASSVAPGSTYEQYF,TGTGCCAGCAGCGTAGCTCCGGGATCGACCTACGAGCAGTACTTC
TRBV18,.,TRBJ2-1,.,CASSPLEGNEQFF,TGTGCCAGCTCACCCCTAGAGGGGAATGAGCAGTTCTTC
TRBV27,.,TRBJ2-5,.,CASRHPGQTWETQYF,TGTGCCAGCAGGCACCCGGGACAAACTTGGGAGACCCAGTACTTC
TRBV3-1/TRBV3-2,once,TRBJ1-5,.,CASSQGGVGNQPQHF,TGTGCCAGCAGCCAAGGAGGGGTTGGGAATCAGCCCCAGCATTTT
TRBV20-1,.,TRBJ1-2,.,CSARDRVGYTF,TGCAGTGCTAGAGATCGGGTGGGCTACACCTTC
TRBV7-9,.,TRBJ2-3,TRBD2,CASSLFRTSGKDTQYF,TGTGCCAGCAGCTTATTCCGGACTAGCGGGAAGGATACGCAGTATTTT
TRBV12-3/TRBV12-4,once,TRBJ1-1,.,CASSLRVDEAFF,TGTGCCAGCAGTTTAAGGGTAGATGAAGCTTTCTTT
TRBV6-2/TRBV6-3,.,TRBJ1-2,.,CASSYLRPNYGYTF,TGTGCCAGCAGTTACCTTCGACCTAACTATGGCTACACCTTC
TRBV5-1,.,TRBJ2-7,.,CASSLEVGNEQYF,TGCGCCAGCAGCTTGGAGGTGGGAAACGAGCAGTACTTC
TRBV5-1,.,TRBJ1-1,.,CASSPWRGENTEAFF,TGCGCCAGCAGCCCCTGGAGGGGGGAGAACACTGAAGCTTTCTTT
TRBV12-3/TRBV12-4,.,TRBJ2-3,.,CASSFRGTDTQYF,TGTGCCAGCAGTTTTCGGGGGACAGATACGCAGTATTTT
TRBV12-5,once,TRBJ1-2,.,CASGRIGLGYTF,TGTGCTAGTGGTAGAATAGGGCTAGGCTACACCTTC
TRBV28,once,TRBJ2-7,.,CASSFPRAATYEQYF,TGTGCCAGCAGTTTCCCAAGGGCAGCCACCTACGAGCAGTACTTC
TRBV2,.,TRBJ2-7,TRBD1,CASTGQGYYEQYF,TGTGCCAGCACGGGACAGGGGTACTACGAGCAGTACTTC
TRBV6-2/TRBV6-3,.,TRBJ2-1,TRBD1,CASSPRGQVGYNEQFF,TGTGCCAGCAGCCCAAGGGGACAGGTTGGTTACAATGAGCAGTTCTTC
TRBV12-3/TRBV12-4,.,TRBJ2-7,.,CASRGGNDEQYF,TGTGCCAGCCGCGGCGGGAACGACGAGCAGTACTTC
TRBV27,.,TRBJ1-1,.,CASSFFSDTEAFF,TGTGCCAGCAGTTTTTTCTCAGACACTGAAGCTTTCTTT
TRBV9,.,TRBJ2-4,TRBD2,CASSVGGRGGLNIQYF,TGTGCCAGCAGCGTAGGCGGCCGGGGGGGCTTAAACATTCAGTACTTC
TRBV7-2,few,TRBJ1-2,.,CASSLGGGYGYTF,TGTGCCAGCAGCTTGGGAGGGGGCTATGGCTACACCTTC
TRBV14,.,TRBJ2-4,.,CASSRNNGDIQYF,TGTGCCAGCAGCCGTAACAATGGGGACATTCAGTACTTC
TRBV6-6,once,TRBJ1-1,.,CASSPQRMNTEAFF,TGTGCCAGCAGTCCACAGAGGATGAACACTGAAGCTTTCTTT
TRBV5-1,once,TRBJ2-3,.,CASSRAGPTDTQYF,TGCGCCAGCAGTCGGGCGGGACCCACAGATACGCAGTATTTT
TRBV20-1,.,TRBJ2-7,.,CSARSYEQYF,TGCAGTGCCCGATCATACGAGCAGTACTTC
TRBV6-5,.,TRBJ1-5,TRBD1,CASSGDRGSNQPQHF,TGTGCCAGCAGCGGGGACAGGGGTTCGAATCAGCCCCAGCATTTT
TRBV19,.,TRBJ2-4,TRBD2,CASRSGGGNIQYF,TGTGCCAGTCGGAGCGGGGGTGGAAACATTCAGTACTTC
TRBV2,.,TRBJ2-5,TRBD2,CASSDRAGGRKTQYF,TGTGCCAGCAGTGATAGAGCGGGAGGGAGAAAGACCCAGTACTTC
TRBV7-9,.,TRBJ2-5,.,CASSWGGGGETQYF,TGTGCCAGCAGCTGGGGAGGGGGCGGAGAGACCCAGTACTTC
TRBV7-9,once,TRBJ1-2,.,CASGAPGNYGYTF,TGTGCCAGCGGCGCCCCGGGGAACTATGGCTACACCTTC
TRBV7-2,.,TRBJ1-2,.,CASSPHMGLYGYTF,TGTGCCAGCAGCCCACACATGGGCCTCTATGGCTACACCTTC